The 19 T cell receptor beta chains listed next were all sequenced from one sample in a study of control samples from healthy donors and cancer patients. TCRdb keeps only in-frame clones here, not all; method: immunoSEQ multiplex PCR. The data show under 80,000 clones, 85% to 95% seen once. Sequenced sample: blood. The receptor set was obtained from a woman younger than 45 in good health.

The CDR3 DNA sequence: TGTGCCAGCAGCTTGGTTGGCATTCAGTACTTC. Its translation is CASSLVGIQYF. The gene calls are TRBV11-2 and TRBJ2-4; the D is unclear. The CDR3 totals 11 residues. Germline CDR1 and CDR2: SGHAT and FQNNGV. V was cut by 3 bases and J by 9 bases, with 6 bases left in between. The whole variable domain, filled in from reference TRBV11-2 and TRBJ2-4, reads EAGVAQSPRYKIIEKRQSVAFWCNPISGHATLYWYQQILGQGPKLLIQFQNNGVVDDSQLPKDRFSAERLKGVDSTLKIQPAKLEDSAVYLCASSLVGIQYFGAGTRLSVL.

The chain is built from TRBV3-1 (or the pseudogene TRBV3-2) and TRBJ2-1; 12 nucleotides match TRBD2. The CDR3 extends over 15 amino acids. Looked up from germline, CDR1 is LGHDT and CDR2 is YNNKEL (reference sequence). V gave up 4 bases and J gave up 12 bases; unmatched junction bases: 10. The CDR3 loop is CASSLGLAGSLLQFF. In DNA form, the CDR3 reads TGTGCCAGCAGCCTCGGACTAGCGGGGTCCCTCTTGCAGTTCTTC.

The chain carries TRBV2 and TRBJ1-5; D gene unclear. The length of the CDR3 is 13 residues. Trimming removed 5 bases at V and 1 base at J, with 6 bases between. The germline CDR1 and CDR2 sequences are SNHLY and FYNNEI. Here the CDR3 reads CASSTTSNQPQHF. DNA of the CDR3: TGTGCCAGCAGTACCACAAGCAATCAGCCCCAGCATTTT.

The J gene is TRBJ2-7, the V gene TRBV5-1; 13 bases are a match to TRBD2. After removal of 4 bases from V and 6 bases from J, the junction contained 4 bases not matched to a gene. CDR1 and CDR2 (germline): SGHRS, YFSETQ. This CDR3 spans 14 amino acids. CDR3 nucleotide sequence: TGCGCCAGCAGCGGCGGGACTAGCGGGATCGAGCAGTACTTC. Residues: CASSGGTSGIEQYF.

V is TRBV25-1 and J is TRBJ1-2; tentative D call: TRBD1 (5 bases). Between the trimmed V and J ends, which lost 4 bases and 4 bases, there was a span of 7 bases. Germline V gene lookup returns CDR1 MGHDK and CDR2 SYGVNS. The CDR3 is 12 residues long. The DNA for the CDR3 is TGTGCCAGCAGTGGGCAGGGCTATGGCTACACCTTC. Its protein product is CASSGQGYGYTF.

This chain joins TRBV5-1 and TRBJ1-3, with a tentative D call TRBD1 (6 bases). V lost 7 bases and J lost 0, with 11 bases in between. The germline gives CDR1 SGHRS, CDR2 YFSETQ. The CDR3 has 14 amino acids. The CDR3 protein is CASSPGASGNTIYF. In nucleotides, the CDR3 is TGCGCCAGCTCACCGGGGGCCTCTGGAAACACCATATATTTT.

The V and J genes are TRBV6-5 and TRBJ1-1; D unresolved. Germline V gene lookup returns CDR1 MNHEY and CDR2 SVGAGI. The CDR3 contains 14 residues. The V end was cut by 7 bases, the J end by 0 bases, with 12 bases between. In DNA, the CDR3 is TGTGCCAGCACCGCCACCTCTCTGAACACTGAAGCTTTCTTT. Its translation: CASTATSLNTEAFF.

The chain couples TRBV3-1 (or the pseudogene TRBV3-2) to TRBJ2-7; no reliable D call. The DNA end favors TRBJ2-1, so the J call may be wrong. Germline V lookup: CDR1 LGHDT, CDR2 YNNKEL (reference sequence). The CDR3 sequence is 11 residues long. CDR3 loop: CASSRLNEQFF. For the CDR3, the DNA is TGTGCCAGCAGCCGTCTCAATGAGCAGTTCTTC.

The V and J genes are TRBV28 and TRBJ2-1, with 9 bases identical to TRBD2. Germline values: CDR1 MDHEN, CDR2 SYDVKM. This CDR3 spans 15 amino acids. The trim removed 1 base at V and 5 bases at J, leaving 3 bases unmatched. The CDR3 bases are TGTGCCAGCAGTTTATTGGGCGGGGGGGACAATGAGCAGTTCTTC. As protein: CASSLLGGGDNEQFF.

The V gene is TRBV5-6, the J gene TRBJ1-4; D is ambiguous. CDR3 length: 17 amino acids. V was shortened by 4 bases and J by 0 bases, with 16 bases between the two germline ends. The germline V gene encodes CDR1 SGHDT and CDR2 YYEEEE. The chain's CDR3 is CASSTGNYGTTNEKLFF. DNA for the CDR3: TGTGCCAGCAGCACCGGGAACTACGGGACAACTAATGAAAAACTGTTTTTT.

This chain joins TRBV6-5 and TRBJ2-3; 9 bases are shared with TRBD2. Germline CDR1 is MNHEY and CDR2 is SVGAGI. Losses at the gene ends were 0 bases for V and 4 bases for J; bases not matched to a gene: 5. This CDR3 comprises 16 residues. The CDR3 bases are TGTGCCAGCAGTTACTCGATGGCGGGGGGGGCAGATACGCAGTATTTT. As protein: CASSYSMAGGADTQYF.

The V call is TRBV6-2 or TRBV6-3, the J call TRBJ1-5; D gene unclear. The length of the CDR3 is 14 residues. Trimming shortened V by 1 base and J by 6 bases, and 10 bases separated the two germline ends. Germline CDR1 reads MNHEY; CDR2 reads SVGEGT. CDR3 sequence reads: CASSYYEGSQPQHF. As DNA, the CDR3 is TGTGCCAGCAGTTACTATGAGGGCTCTCAGCCCCAGCATTTT.

V usage is TRBV25-1 and J usage is TRBJ2-5, with 7 bases that match TRBD2. The CDR3 contains 15 residues. Germline-derived CDR1 and CDR2 are MGHDK and SYGVNS. V shed 6 bases, J shed 5 bases, and the junction held 12 bases outside the gene matches. The chain's CDR3 is CASRLGRGRRETQYF. In DNA, the CDR3 is TGTGCCAGCAGACTTGGGCGGGGGAGGCGGGAGACCCAGTACTTC.

CDR3 region: CASSELEGGVLSTDTQYF. The DNA for the CDR3 is TGTGCCAGCAGTGAATTAGAGGGGGGGGTGCTCAGCACAGATACGCAGTATTTT. This chain connects TRBV6-1 to TRBJ2-3; D is perhaps TRBD2 (7 bases). V lost 2 bases and J lost 0, with 18 bases in between. Per the germline V gene, CDR1 is MNHNS and CDR2 is SASEGT. The CDR3 loop spans 18 amino acids.

The V call is TRBV29-1, the J call TRBJ2-3; D is undetermined. The germline V gene has CDR1 SQVTM and CDR2 ANQGSEA. The V end was cut by 1 base, the J end by 0 bases, with 8 bases between. The CDR3 loop spans 14 amino acids. The CDR3 nucleotides read TGCAGCGTTGAAGGTCTCGACAGCACAGATACGCAGTATTTT. This codes for CSVEGLDSTDTQYF.

The rearrangement links TRBV29-1 to TRBJ1-4, with D uncertain. V was trimmed by 4 bases and J by 7 bases, leaving 7 bases between them. CDR1 is SQVTM and CDR2 is ANQGSEA in the germline V gene. CDR3 length: 11 amino acids. The CDR3 reads CSVAKGEKLFF. CDR3 bases: TGCAGCGTTGCTAAGGGTGAAAAACTGTTTTTT.

The chain joins TRBV4-1 to TRBJ1-6, with D unresolved. This CDR3 has 18 amino acids. Trimming cost V 0 bases and J 0 bases, with 12 bases left between them. The V gene's germline CDR1 is MGHRA and CDR2 YSYEKL. This chain's CDR3 is CASSQDPPLGSYNSPLHF. For the CDR3, the DNA is TGCGCCAGCAGCCAAGATCCCCCTCTGGGCTCCTATAATTCACCCCTCCACTTT.

This clone appeared a single time. The chain links TRBV29-1 to TRBJ1-1; D is undetermined. The CDR3 contains 13 residues. Trimming took off 4 bases at V and 1 base at J, with 10 bases between the two ends. Germline V lookup: CDR1 SQVTM, CDR2 ANQGSEA. DNA of the CDR3: TGCAGCGTTGTGGGGATACAGAACACTGAAGCTTTCTTT. Residues: CSVVGIQNTEAFF.

V gene TRBV5-1 combines with J gene TRBJ1-6, with 7 bases fitting TRBD1. Germline lookup yields CDR1 SGHRS and CDR2 YFSETQ. V shed 0 bases and J 8 bases; nucleotides not matched to a gene: 8. CDR3 length: 16 residues. The DNA for the CDR3 is TGCGCCAGCAGCTTGGAGCCAGGGGGTAATCATTCACCCCTCCACTTT. As protein: CASSLEPGGNHSPLHF.